The following is a T cell receptor (beta chain) sequence with its context. Its antigen is undetermined. Vbeta (60) and Jbeta (13) primers were used in the PCR. Some clones are missing from TCRdb's copy, which holds only in-frame ones; the method was immunoSEQ multiplex PCR. This table holds 75,000 to 90,000 clones, 60% to 80% found once. This entry comes from a study of cytomegalovirus exposure and HLA in healthy donors. Study as a whole: There were fewer than 130 million unique TCR beta sequences, drawn from about 190 million T cells, in an earlier analysis. Study-wide results and limits: Highly shared variants forming one cluster were likely a sequencing artifact.

There are 16 residues in the CDR3. In germline, CDR1 is MDHEN, CDR2 SYDVKM. V was cut by 1 base and J by 3 bases, with 16 bases left in between. The rearrangement uses TRBV28 and TRBJ2-7; D is unclear. Sequencing was carried out using PBMCs. The sequence was obtained from a woman in her thirties or forties in good health and CMV-seropositive. The CDR3 sequence: CASSLFLAAGNYEQYF. CDR3 DNA: TGTGCCAGCAGTTTATTTTTAGCCGCTGGAAACTACGAGCAGTACTTC. The complete variable domain, with remaining parts taken from reference TRBV28 and TRBJ2-7, reads DVKVTQSSRYLVKRTGEKVFLECVQDMDHENMFWYRQDPGLGLRLIYFSYDVKMKEKGDIPEGYSVSREKKERFSLILESASTNQTSMYLCASSLFLAAGNYEQYFGPGTRLTVT.